The clone carrying this T cell receptor beta chain has at least ten counts. The antigen remains unidentified. This sample's time point: newly diagnosed GD, antithyroid drugs for less than 3 months. Extracted PBMC RNA gave rise to the TCR library. Each of the patients was recruited from an endocrinology department situated in Xi'an, China. The sample belongs to a study of regulatory T cells in long-lasting Graves disease. Study-level results: When disease was persistent, TRBV28, TRBJ1-2 and TRBJ2-5 were the favored segments.

Libraries of TCR beta came from iRepertoire HTBI primers plus Arm-PCR of CDR3 regions. In the source study's methods: Samples revealed 62 TRBV and approximately 15 TRBJ segments. In TCRdb, the multiplex PCR reads were re-called with MiXCR into one record per CDR3 protein. TCRdb, not the authors, supplied the V and J calls. The table lists around 500,000 distinct CDR3 sequences, 13% of them singletons, with roughly 10% in the top ten. Germline V gene data show CDR1 as ENHRY and CDR2 as SYGVKD. The CDR3 length is 14 residues. With 6 bases clipped from V and 3 bases from J, the junction kept 5 bases outside the gene matches. These data were also filed under a second study, of T cells in Graves' hyperthyroidism and ophthalmopathy.

This receptor was taken from a man aged 25-40 years with Graves disease. The specimen was peripheral blood mononuclear cells (PBMCs), collected at new diagnosis, from a patient treated with antithyroid drugs. The chain uses TRBV10-3 and TRBJ2-5; TRBD2 agrees at 9 bases. CDR3 in amino acids: CAISSRLAEETQYF. As DNA, the CDR3 is TGTGCCATCAGCTCTCGACTAGCGGAAGAGACCCAGTACTTC.